Below are 13 T cell receptor beta chains sequenced from a single sample in a study of blood T cell repertoires in COVID-19. Assay: immunoSEQ multiplex PCR; the TCRdb copy retains only in-frame clones and omits some. Of 250,000 to 350,000 clones listed, approximately 85% were seen once; the top ten hold 0.87%. The sample was peripheral blood. All receptors derive from a human donor with COVID-19, enrolled during active disease. The donor label of this sample is uncertain.

As regards this clone: Other DNA sequences of this sample code for an identical CDR3. The rearrangement uses TRBV29-1 and TRBJ2-3; maybe TRBD1 (5 bases). Per the germline V gene, CDR1 is SQVTM and CDR2 is ANQGSEA. Deletions cut 3 bases from V and 1 base from J, with 8 bases between. The CDR3 is 13 residues long. The CDR3 loop is CSVEEGGTDTQYF. The CDR3 nucleotides read TGCAGCGTTGAGGAAGGGGGCACAGATACGCAGTATTTT.

There are a few counts of this clone. V is TRBV11-2 and J is TRBJ1-1; D is undetermined. This CDR3 region has 14 residues. Deletions cut 5 bases from V and 1 base from J, with 11 bases between. Germline loops: CDR1 SGHAT, CDR2 FQNNGV. The CDR3 DNA sequence: TGTGCCAGCAGCGGAAGGGCGGGGAACACTGAAGCTTTCTTT. Translating it yields CASSGRAGNTEAFF.

A remark on this clone: Other DNA sequences of this sample code for an identical CDR3. J is TRBJ1-1 and V is TRBV29-1, with TRBD1 matching over 9 bases. This CDR3 contains 12 residues. The ends lost 4 bases at V and 4 bases at J; junction bases unmatched: 1. Germline V gene sequence: CDR1 SQVTM, CDR2 ANQGSEA. The CDR3, as DNA: TGCAGCGTTGGACAGGGGGGCACTGAAGCTTTCTTT. Translation: CSVGQGGTEAFF.

This chain connects TRBV5-1 to TRBJ2-3; 16 bases are a match to TRBD2. Trimming at V came to 3 bases and at J to 4 bases, leaving 2 bases not matched to a gene. CDR1 is SGHRS and CDR2 is YFSETQ in the germline V gene. CDR3 length: 16 residues. In nucleotides, the CDR3 is TGCGCCAGCAGCTCGGGGACTAGCGGGAGGGCAGATACGCAGTATTTT. Translated, it gives CASSSGTSGRADTQYF.

V and J are TRBV18 and TRBJ1-1; 10 bases agree with TRBD1. V trimming: 3 bases; J trimming: 4 bases; junction bases outside the gene matches: 8. Per germline, CDR1 KGHSH and CDR2 LQKENI. There are 16 residues in the CDR3. CDR3 sequence reads: CASSPSGTGVTTEAFF. CDR3 nucleotide sequence: TGTGCCAGCTCACCTTCCGGGACAGGGGTTACCACTGAAGCTTTCTTT.

About this clone: A junction boundary mismatches the germline segment, possibly from a read error. The genes are TRBV5-5 and TRBJ2-7; 10 positions match TRBD1. CDR3 length: 15 residues. CDR1 and CDR2 from the germline V gene are SGHKS and YYEKEE (reference sequence). CDR3 region: CASSLAGTGDYEQYF. CDR3 nucleotide sequence: TGTGCCAGCAGTTTGGCCGGGACAGGGGACTACGAGCAGTACTTC.

This clone showed up just a few times. V is TRBV27 and J is TRBJ1-1, with D unclear. Germline loops: CDR1 MNHEY, CDR2 SMNVEV (reference sequence). V shed 5 bases and J shed 2 bases, with 12 bases lying between them. There are 14 residues in the CDR3. DNA for the CDR3: TGTGCCAGCAGTCTCGTTGGGCTTAACACTGAAGCTTTCTTT. Its translation: CASSLVGLNTEAFF.

The CDR3 reads CASSDNQFLNQPQHF. CDR3 sequence (DNA): TGTGCCAGCAGTGATAACCAGTTCCTCAATCAGCCCCAGCATTTT. This rearrangement joins TRBV25-1 to TRBJ1-5, with D uncertain. Germline V CDR1 and CDR2: MGHDK, SYGVNS. CDR3 length: 15 amino acids. Trimming left V 3 bases short and J 3 bases short, with 12 bases between.

The V call is TRBV6-5, the J call TRBJ2-5, with 10 bases aligning to TRBD1. The germline gives CDR1 MNHEY, CDR2 SVGAGI. Germline trimming cut 9 bases from V and 5 bases from J; bases unmatched to any gene: 9. The CDR3 length is 14 residues. CDR3 loop: CASLTRDRGETQYF. CDR3 DNA sequence: TGTGCCAGTCTTACCCGGGACAGGGGCGAGACCCAGTACTTC.

This sequence joins TRBV5-1 and TRBJ2-6; the match to TRBD1 covers 7 bases. The CDR3 contains 20 residues. The ends lost 2 bases at V and 0 bases at J; junction bases unmatched: 14. Germline CDR1 reads SGHRS; CDR2 reads YFSETQ. CDR3: CASSFKTPGQLTSGANVLTF. Written as DNA, the CDR3 is TGCGCCAGCAGCTTTAAGACTCCGGGACAGTTGACCTCTGGGGCCAACGTCCTGACTTTC.

V and J are TRBV19 and TRBJ1-5; 11 bases are shared with TRBD1. The length of the CDR3 is 14 residues. The junction had 4 bases not matched to a gene; V was cut back by 7 bases and J by 5 bases. Germline assignment: CDR1 LNHDA and CDR2 SQIVND (reference sequence). This CDR3 reads CASTRTGGDQPQHF. The CDR3 region has the DNA TGTGCCAGTACCCGGACAGGGGGCGATCAGCCCCAGCATTTT.

In the case of this clone: An end of the junction differs from the germline gene, which may be a read error. V and J are TRBV3-1 (or the pseudogene TRBV3-2) and TRBJ2-2; 9 bases map to TRBD1. The CDR3 runs 15 residues. Germline V gene sequence: CDR1 LGHDT, CDR2 YNNKEL (reference sequence). The CDR3 DNA follows: TGTGCCAGCAGACAAGGGACAGGGTACACCGGGGAGCTGTTTTTT. As protein: CASRQGTGYTGELFF.

The V call is TRBV2, the J call TRBJ1-5; D perhaps matches TRBD1 (5 bases). V was clipped by 2 bases and J by 2 bases, with 13 bases between them. Germline V gives CDR1 SNHLY, CDR2 FYNNEI. This CDR3 comprises 16 residues. The DNA of the CDR3 is TGTGCCAGCAGTGAATCAGGGATCCGGGGCAATCAGCCCCAGCATTTT. Translated: CASSESGIRGNQPQHF.